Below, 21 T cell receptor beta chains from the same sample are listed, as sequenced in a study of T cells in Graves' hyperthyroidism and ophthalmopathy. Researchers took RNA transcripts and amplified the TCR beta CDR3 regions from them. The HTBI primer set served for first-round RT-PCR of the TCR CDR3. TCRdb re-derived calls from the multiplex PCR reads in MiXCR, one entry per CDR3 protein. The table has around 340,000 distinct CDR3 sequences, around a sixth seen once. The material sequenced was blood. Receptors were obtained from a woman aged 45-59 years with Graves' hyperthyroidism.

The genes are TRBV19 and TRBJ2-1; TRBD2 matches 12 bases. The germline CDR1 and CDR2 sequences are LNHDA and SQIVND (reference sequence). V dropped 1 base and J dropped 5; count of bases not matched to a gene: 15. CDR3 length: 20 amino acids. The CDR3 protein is CASSIGVTSGGPYGNNEQFF. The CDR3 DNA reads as TGTGCCAGTAGTATAGGGGTAACTAGCGGGGGGCCCTATGGGAACAATGAGCAGTTCTTC.

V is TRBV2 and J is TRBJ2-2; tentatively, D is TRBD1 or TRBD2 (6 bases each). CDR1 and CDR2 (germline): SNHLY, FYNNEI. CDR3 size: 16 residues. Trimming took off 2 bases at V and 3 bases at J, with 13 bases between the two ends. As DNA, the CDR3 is TGTGCCAGCAGTGAATTTTGGGGGGCCGACACCGGGGAGCTGTTTTTT. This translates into CASSEFWGADTGELFF.

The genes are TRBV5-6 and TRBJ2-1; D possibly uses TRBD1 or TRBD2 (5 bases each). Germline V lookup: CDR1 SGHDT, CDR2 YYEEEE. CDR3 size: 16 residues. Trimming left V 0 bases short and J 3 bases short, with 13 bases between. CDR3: CASSLGGHGLYNEQFF. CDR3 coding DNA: TGTGCCAGCAGCTTGGGGGGCCACGGACTCTACAATGAGCAGTTCTTC.

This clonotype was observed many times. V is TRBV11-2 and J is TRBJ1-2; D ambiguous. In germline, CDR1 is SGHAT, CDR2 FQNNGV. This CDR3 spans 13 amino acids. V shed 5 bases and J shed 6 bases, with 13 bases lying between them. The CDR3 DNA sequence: TGTGCCAGCAGCCCCACCCCGACAAATGGCTACACCTTC. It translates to CASSPTPTNGYTF.

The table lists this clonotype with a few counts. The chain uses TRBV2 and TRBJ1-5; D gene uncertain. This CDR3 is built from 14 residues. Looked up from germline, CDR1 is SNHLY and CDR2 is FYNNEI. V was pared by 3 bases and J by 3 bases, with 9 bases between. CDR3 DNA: TGTGCCAGCAGTGATAGCACAGTCAATCAGCCCCAGCATTTT. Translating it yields CASSDSTVNQPQHF.

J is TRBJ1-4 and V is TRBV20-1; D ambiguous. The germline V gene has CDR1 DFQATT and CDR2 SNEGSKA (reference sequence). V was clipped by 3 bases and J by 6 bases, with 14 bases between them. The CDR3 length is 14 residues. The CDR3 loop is CSASVHTSDEKLFF. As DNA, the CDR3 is TGCAGTGCTAGCGTCCATACTTCAGATGAAAAACTGTTTTTT.

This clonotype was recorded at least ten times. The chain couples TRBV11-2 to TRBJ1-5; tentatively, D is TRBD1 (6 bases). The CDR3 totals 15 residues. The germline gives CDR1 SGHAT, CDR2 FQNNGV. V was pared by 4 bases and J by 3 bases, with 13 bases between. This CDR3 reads CASSSGGALNQPQHF. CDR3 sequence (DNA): TGTGCCAGCAGCTCGGGGGGGGCACTCAATCAGCCCCAGCATTTT.

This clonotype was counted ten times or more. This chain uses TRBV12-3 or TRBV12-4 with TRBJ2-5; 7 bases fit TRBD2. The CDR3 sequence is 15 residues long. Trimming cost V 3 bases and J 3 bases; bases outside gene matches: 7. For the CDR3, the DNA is TGTGCCAGCAGTTTGGGTGGGGCGGGAGAAGAGACCCAGTACTTC. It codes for CASSLGGAGEETQYF.

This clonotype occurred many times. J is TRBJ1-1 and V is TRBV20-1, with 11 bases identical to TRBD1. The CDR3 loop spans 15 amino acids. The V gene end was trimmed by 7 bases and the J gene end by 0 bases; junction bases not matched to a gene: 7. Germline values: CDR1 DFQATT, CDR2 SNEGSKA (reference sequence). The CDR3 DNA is TGCAGTGTCGGACAGGGGGCCGGGATGAACACTGAAGCTTTCTTT. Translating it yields CSVGQGAGMNTEAFF.

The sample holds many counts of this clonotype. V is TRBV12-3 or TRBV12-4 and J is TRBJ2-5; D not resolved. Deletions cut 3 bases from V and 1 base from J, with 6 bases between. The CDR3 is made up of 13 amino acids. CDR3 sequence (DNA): TGTGCCAGCAGTTTTGTACCCCAAGAGACCCAGTACTTC. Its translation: CASSFVPQETQYF.

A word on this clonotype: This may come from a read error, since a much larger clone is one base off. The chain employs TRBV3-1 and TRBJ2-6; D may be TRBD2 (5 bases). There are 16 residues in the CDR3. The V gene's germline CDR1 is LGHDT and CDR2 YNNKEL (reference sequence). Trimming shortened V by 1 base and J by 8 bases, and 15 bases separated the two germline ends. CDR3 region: CASSQGQNTGSNVLTF. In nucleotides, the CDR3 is TGTGCCAGCAGCCAAGGGCAAAATACGGGGTCCAACGTCCTGACTTTC.

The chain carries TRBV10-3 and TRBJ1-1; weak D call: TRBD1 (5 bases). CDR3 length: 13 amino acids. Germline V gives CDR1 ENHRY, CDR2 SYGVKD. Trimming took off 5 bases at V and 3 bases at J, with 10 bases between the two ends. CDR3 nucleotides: TGTGCCATCAGTCGGGAAGGGGACACTGAAGCTTTCTTT. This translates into CAISREGDTEAFF.

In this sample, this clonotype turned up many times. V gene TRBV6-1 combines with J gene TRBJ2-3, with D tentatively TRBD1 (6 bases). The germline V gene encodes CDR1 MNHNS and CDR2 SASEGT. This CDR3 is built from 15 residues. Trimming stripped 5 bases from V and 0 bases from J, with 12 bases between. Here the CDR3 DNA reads TGTGCCAGCAGTCGGGACATTCCTAGCACAGATACGCAGTATTTT. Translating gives CASSRDIPSTDTQYF.

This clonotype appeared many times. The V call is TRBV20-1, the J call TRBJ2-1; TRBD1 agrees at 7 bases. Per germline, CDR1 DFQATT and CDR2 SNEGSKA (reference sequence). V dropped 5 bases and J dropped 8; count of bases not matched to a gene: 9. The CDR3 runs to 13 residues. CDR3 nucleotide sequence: TGCAGTGCTGTATTGACAGGGTTGCATGAGCAGTTCTTC. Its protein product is CSAVLTGLHEQFF.

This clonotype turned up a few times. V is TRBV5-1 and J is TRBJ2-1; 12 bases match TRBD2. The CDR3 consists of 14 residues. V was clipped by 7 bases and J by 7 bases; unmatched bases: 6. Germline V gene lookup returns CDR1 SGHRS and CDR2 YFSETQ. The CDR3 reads CASRLAGDLNEQFF. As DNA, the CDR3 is TGCGCCAGCCGACTAGCGGGAGATCTAAATGAGCAGTTCTTC.

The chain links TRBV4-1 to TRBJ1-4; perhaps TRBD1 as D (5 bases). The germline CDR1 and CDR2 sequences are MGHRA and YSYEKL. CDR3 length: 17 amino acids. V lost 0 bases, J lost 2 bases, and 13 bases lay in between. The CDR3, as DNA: TGCGCCAGCAGCCAAGATTGGGGGTCTAACACTAATGAAAAACTGTTTTTT. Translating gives CASSQDWGSNTNEKLFF.

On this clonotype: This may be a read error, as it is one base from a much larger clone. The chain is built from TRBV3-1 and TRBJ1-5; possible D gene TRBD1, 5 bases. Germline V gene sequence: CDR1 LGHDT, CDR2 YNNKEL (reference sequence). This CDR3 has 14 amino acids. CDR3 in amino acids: CACSHGGRDQPQHF. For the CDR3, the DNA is TGTGCCTGCAGCCACGGGGGTAGGGATCAGCCCCAGCATTTT.

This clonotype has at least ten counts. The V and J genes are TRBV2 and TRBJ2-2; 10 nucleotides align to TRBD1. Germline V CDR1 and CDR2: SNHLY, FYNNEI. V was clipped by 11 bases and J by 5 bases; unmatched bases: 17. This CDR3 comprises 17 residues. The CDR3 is CAGRRDRGSSGTGELFF. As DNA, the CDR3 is TGTGCCGGGCGGCGGGACAGGGGTTCATCGGGGACCGGGGAGCTGTTTTTT.

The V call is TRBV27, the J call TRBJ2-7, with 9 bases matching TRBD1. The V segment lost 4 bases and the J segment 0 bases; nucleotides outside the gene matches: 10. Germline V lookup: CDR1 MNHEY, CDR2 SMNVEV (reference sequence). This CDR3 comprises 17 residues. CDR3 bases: TGTGCCAGCAGTTCACTCGGACAGGGGACTACCTCCTACGAGCAGTACTTC. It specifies CASSSLGQGTTSYEQYF.

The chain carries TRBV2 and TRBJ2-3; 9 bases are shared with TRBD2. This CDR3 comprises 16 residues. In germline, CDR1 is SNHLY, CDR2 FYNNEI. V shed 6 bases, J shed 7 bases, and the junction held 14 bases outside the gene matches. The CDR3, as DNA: TGTGCCAGCAGCCAAAAGGGGCGGGAGGGCCAAAATACGCAGTATTTT. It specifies CASSQKGREGQNTQYF.

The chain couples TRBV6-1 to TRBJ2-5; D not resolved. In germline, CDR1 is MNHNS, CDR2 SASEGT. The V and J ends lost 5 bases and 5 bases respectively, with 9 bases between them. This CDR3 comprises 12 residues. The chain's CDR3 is CASSTRWETQYF. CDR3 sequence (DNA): TGTGCCAGCAGTACACGGTGGGAGACCCAGTACTTC.